This T cell receptor (beta chain) was obtained from a study of blood T cell repertoires in COVID-19. V was cut by 1 base and J by 3 bases, with 10 bases left in between. Germline V gene data show CDR1 as SGHRS and CDR2 as YFSETQ. The length of the CDR3 is 15 residues. Per the study methods: Nucleated cell number was recorded as an estimate derived from reference gene primer amplification. The protocol was immunoSEQ multiplex PCR, while the TCRdb copy is restricted to in-frame clones and leaves out a portion. V, J and clone size were drawn from that table, and D and trimming were deduced from the DNA. Here the sample spans about 210,000 clones, about 88% being singletons.

J is TRBJ1-4 and V is TRBV5-1; the D gene is possibly TRBD1 (6 bases). This clonotype originated in an elderly woman with acute or convalescent COVID-19. The sequencing sample was made of peripheral blood. CDR3 sequence: CASSLSGTPNEKLFF. DNA of the CDR3: TGCGCCAGCAGCTTGTCCGGGACACCTAATGAAAAACTGTTTTTT.